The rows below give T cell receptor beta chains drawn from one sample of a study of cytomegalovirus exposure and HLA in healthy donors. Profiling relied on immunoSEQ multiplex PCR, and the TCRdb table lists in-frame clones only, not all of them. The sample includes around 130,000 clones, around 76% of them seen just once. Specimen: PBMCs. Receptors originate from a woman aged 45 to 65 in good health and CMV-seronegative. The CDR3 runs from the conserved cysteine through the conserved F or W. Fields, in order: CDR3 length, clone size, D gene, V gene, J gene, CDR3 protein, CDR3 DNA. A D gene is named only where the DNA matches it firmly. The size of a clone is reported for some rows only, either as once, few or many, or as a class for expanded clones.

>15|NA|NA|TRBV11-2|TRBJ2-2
CASNLGGLVTGELFF
TGTGCCAGCAACTTAGGAGGGTTGGTCACCGGGGAGCTGTTTTTT
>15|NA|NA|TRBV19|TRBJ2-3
CASKEGALSTDTQYF
TGTGCCAGTAAGGAGGGCGCGTTAAGCACAGATACGCAGTATTTT
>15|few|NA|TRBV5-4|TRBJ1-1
CASSLEEGLNTEAFF
TGTGCCAGCAGCTTGGAGGAGGGCTTGAACACTGAAGCTTTCTTT
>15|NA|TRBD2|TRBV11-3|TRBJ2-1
CASSPNSGPYNEQFF
TGTGCCAGCAGCCCGAATAGCGGGCCTTACAATGAGCAGTTCTTC
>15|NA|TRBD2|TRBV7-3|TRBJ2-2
CASSKLAGGNGELFF
TGTGCCAGCAGCAAACTAGCGGGAGGGAACGGGGAGCTGTTTTTT
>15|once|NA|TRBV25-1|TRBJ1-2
CASSEYGLQGYGYTF
TGTGCCAGCAGTGAATACGGCCTCCAGGGCTATGGCTACACCTTC
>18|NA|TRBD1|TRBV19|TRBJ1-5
CASSSGTGGHGGNQPQHF
TGTGCCAGTAGTTCCGGGACAGGGGGCCATGGTGGCAATCAGCCCCAGCATTTT
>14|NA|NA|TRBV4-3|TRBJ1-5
CASSQDTSNQPQHF
TGCGCCAGCAGCCAAGACACCAGTAATCAGCCCCAGCATTTT
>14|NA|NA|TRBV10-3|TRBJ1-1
CAISVGARDTEAFF
TGTGCCATCAGTGTGGGGGCTCGGGACACTGAAGCTTTCTTT
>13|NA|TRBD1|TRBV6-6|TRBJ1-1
CASTSPAGGEAFF
TGTGCCAGCACCTCGCCGGCAGGGGGCGAAGCTTTCTTT
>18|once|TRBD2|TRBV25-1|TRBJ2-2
CASSEGTSGWWGPGELFF
TGTGCCAGCAGTGAAGGGACTAGCGGGTGGTGGGGCCCCGGGGAGCTGTTTTTT
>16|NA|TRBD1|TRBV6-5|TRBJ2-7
CASSYGGQGRSYEQYF
TGTGCCAGCAGTTACGGCGGACAGGGTAGATCCTACGAGCAGTACTTC
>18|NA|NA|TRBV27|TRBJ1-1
CASSLRWGGDGSNTEAFF
TGTGCCAGCAGTTTGCGGTGGGGAGGGGACGGATCGAACACTGAAGCTTTCTTT
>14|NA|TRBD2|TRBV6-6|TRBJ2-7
CASSWGGRAYEQYF
TGTGCCAGCAGTTGGGGCGGGAGGGCCTACGAGCAGTACTTC
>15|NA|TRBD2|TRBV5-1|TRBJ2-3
CASGNSGQSTDTQYF
TGCGCCAGCGGCAATAGCGGGCAGAGCACAGATACGCAGTATTTT
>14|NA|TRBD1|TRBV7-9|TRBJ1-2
CASSPGQGRDGYTF
TGTGCCAGCAGCCCCGGACAGGGTAGGGATGGCTACACCTTC
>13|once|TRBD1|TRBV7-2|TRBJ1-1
CASKTGGIPEAFF
TGTGCCAGCAAGACAGGGGGGATTCCTGAAGCTTTCTTT
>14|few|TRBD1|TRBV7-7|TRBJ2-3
CASSRDRGTDTQYF
TGTGCTAGCAGTCGGGACAGGGGCACAGATACGCAGTATTTT
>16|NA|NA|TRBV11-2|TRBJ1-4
CASSFPGQGIGEKLFF
TGTGCCAGCAGCTTCCCCGGCCAGGGGATAGGGGAAAAACTGTTTTTT
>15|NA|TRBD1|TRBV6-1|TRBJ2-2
CASSRQGQYTGELFF
TGTGCCAGCAGCCGACAGGGGCAATACACCGGGGAGCTGTTTTTT
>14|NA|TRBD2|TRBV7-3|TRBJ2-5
CASSSGGGRETQYF
TGTGCCAGCAGCTCAGGCGGGGGAAGAGAGACCCAGTACTTC
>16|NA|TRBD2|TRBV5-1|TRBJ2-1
CASGPEGLAGSNEQFF
TGCGCCAGCGGTCCAGAGGGGCTAGCGGGGAGCAATGAGCAGTTCTTC
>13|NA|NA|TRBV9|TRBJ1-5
CASSVRSNQPQNF
TGTGCCAGCAGCGTTCGGAGCAATCAGCCCCAGAATTTT
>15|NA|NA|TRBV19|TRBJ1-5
CASSTDTGPNQPQHF
TGTGCCAGTAGTACTGATACAGGGCCAAATCAGCCCCAGCATTTT
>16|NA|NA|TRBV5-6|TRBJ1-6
CASSERRGSYNSPLHF
TGTGCCAGCAGCGAACGACGGGGGTCCTATAATTCACCCCTCCACTTT
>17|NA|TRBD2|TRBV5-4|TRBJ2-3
CASSPPLLATRTDTQYF
TGTGCCAGCAGTCCCCCACTACTAGCGACACGCACAGATACGCAGTATTTT
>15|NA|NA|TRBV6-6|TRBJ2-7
CASSYSFPSPDEQYF
TGTGCCAGCAGTTACTCGTTCCCCTCTCCAGACGAGCAGTACTTC
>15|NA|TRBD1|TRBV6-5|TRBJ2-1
CASSYRGQEGNEQFF
TGTGCCAGCAGTTACCGGGGACAGGAGGGCAATGAGCAGTTCTTC
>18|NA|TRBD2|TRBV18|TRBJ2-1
CASSPEGLAGAPYNEQFF
TGTGCCAGCTCCCCAGAGGGACTAGCGGGAGCCCCCTACAATGAGCAGTTCTTC
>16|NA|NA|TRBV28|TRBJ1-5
CASSPVGGGGNQPQHF
TGTGCCAGCAGCCCCGTGGGAGGGGGTGGGAATCAGCCCCAGCATTTT
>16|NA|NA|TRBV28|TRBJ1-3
CASSSLNRVSGNTIYF
TGTGCCAGCAGTTCACTTAACAGGGTCTCTGGAAACACCATATATTTT
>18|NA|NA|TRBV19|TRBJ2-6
CASSKNRGRGSGANVLTF
TGTGCCAGTAGTAAGAATCGTGGGAGAGGCTCTGGGGCCAACGTCCTGACTTTC
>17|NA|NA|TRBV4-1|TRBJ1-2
CASSQDYPGGANYGYTF
TGCGCCAGCAGCCAAGATTACCCGGGGGGGGCTAACTATGGCTACACCTTC
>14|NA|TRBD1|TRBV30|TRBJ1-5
CAWKGQGGNQPQNF
TGTGCCTGGAAGGGACAGGGAGGTAACCAGCCCCAGAATTTT
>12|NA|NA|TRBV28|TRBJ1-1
CAIGERNTEAFF
TGTGCCATAGGAGAGAGGAACACTGAAGCTTTCTTT
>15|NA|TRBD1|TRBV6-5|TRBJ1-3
CASSPQQGSGNTIYF
TGTGCCAGCAGTCCCCAACAGGGGAGTGGAAACACCATATATTTT
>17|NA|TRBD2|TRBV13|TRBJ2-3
CASSYLLAVQSTDTQYF
TGTGCCAGCAGCTACCTTCTAGCGGTCCAGAGCACAGATACGCAGTATTTT
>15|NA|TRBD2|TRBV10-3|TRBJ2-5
CAIRGRLAGQETQYF
TGTGCCATCAGGGGACGACTAGCGGGGCAAGAGACCCAGTACTTC
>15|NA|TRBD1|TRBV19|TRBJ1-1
CASERQGGMNTEAFF
TGTGCCAGTGAGAGACAGGGGGGAATGAACACTGAAGCTTTCTTT
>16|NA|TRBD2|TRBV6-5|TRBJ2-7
CASSYSRLAGGREQYF
TGTGCCAGCAGTTACTCTCGGCTAGCGGGAGGGCGCGAGCAGTACTTC
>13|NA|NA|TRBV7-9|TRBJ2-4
CASSPGAKNIQYF
TGTGCCAGCAGCCCAGGGGCCAAAAACATTCAGTACTTC
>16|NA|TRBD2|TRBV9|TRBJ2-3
CASSGGLAGISDTQYF
TGTGCCAGCAGCGGGGGACTAGCGGGAATTTCAGATACGCAGTATTTT
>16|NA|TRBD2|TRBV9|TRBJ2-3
CASSVGPSGSTDTQYF
TGTGCCAGCAGCGTAGGGCCTAGCGGCTCCACAGATACGCAGTATTTT
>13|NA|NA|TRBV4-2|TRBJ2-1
CASSQATYGQEFF
TGTGCCAGCAGCCAAGCGACATACGGTCAGGAGTTCTTC
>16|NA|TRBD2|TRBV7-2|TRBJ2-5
CASSFRLAERQETQYF
TGTGCCAGCAGCTTCCGACTAGCGGAGAGACAAGAGACCCAGTACTTC
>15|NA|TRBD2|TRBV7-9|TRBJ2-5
CASSFTSGVQETQYF
TGTGCCAGCAGCTTCACTAGCGGGGTCCAAGAGACCCAGTACTTC
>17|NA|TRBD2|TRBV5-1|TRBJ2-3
CASSGPQRETRWDTQYF
TGCGCCAGCAGCGGGCCCCAGCGGGAGACGCGGTGGGATACGCAGTATTTT
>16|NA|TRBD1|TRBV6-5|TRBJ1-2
CASSYSRTGRSYGYTF
TGTGCCAGCAGTTATTCTCGGACAGGGAGGTCGTATGGCTACACCTTC
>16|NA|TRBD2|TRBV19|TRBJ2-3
CASSGRLAASTDTQYF
TGTGCCAGTAGTGGGCGACTAGCGGCTAGCACAGATACGCAGTATTTT
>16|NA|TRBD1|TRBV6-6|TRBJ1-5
CASTTWTGGDNQPQHF
TGTGCCAGCACCACCTGGACAGGGGGTGACAATCAGCCCCAGCATTTT
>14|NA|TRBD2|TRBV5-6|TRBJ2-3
CASSLGSSGRSQYF
TGTGCCAGCAGCTTGGGTTCTAGCGGGAGATCCCAGTATTTT
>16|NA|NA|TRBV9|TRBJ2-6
CASSVTGPSGANVLTF
TGTGCCAGCAGCGTAACAGGTCCCTCTGGGGCCAACGTCCTGACTTTC
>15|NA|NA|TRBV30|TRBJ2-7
CAWSEDRTAAYEQYF
TGTGCCTGGAGTGAGGATAGGACAGCAGCCTACGAGCAGTACTTC
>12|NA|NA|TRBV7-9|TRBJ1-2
CASSLGQAGYTF
TGTGCCAGCAGCTTAGGACAGGCTGGCTACACCTTC